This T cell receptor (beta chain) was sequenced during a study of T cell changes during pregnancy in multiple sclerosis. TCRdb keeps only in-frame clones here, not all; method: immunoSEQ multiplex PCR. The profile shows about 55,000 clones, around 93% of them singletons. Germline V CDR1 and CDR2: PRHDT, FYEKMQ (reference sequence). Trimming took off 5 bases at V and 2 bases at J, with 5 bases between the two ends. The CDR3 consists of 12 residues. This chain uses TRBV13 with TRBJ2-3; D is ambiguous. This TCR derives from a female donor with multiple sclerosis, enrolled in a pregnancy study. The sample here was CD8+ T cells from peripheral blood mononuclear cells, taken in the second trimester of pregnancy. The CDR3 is CASSQDTDTQYF. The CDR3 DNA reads TGTGCCAGCAGCCAGGACACAGATACGCAGTATTTT.